The 17 T cell receptor beta chains reported below all come from one sample, sequenced in a study of blood T cell repertoires in COVID-19. Sequencing was performed with immunoSEQ multiplex PCR; in TCRdb, only in-frame clones are kept and a portion is missing. The table records around 330,000 clones, 85% of them present only once. The material sequenced was PBMCs or T cells enriched from blood (not recorded which). These receptors came from a woman aged 25 to 39 who had been exposed to COVID-19.

The CDR3 nucleotides read TGTGCCAGCAGCAAAGCGGAGGCCTGTAGCACAGATACGCAGTATTTT. Protein: CASSKAEACSTDTQYF. The chain recombines TRBV21-1 with TRBJ2-3; the table's D gene call, TRBD2, was not cross checked with the DNA. TRBV21-1 is designated a pseudogene. The CDR3 contains 16 residues.

The rearrangement links TRBV4-3 to TRBJ1-2; 8 bases align to TRBD1. Germline V lookup: CDR1 LGHNA, CDR2 YSLEER. V lost 0 bases and J lost 8; bases outside the gene matches: 5. CDR3 size: 14 residues. The CDR3, as DNA: TGCGCCAGCAGCCAAGAGAACAGGGGGGAAGGCTACACCTTC. It yields the protein CASSQENRGEGYTF.

The rearrangement uses TRBV19 and TRBJ2-6; the match to TRBD1 covers 12 bases. Germline-derived CDR1 and CDR2 are LNHDA and SQIVND (reference sequence). This CDR3 is 16 amino acids long. With V trimmed by 8 bases and J by 0 bases, 2 bases remained unmatched. For the CDR3, the DNA is TGTGCCAGTTGGGACAGGGGGCTCTCTGGGGCCAACGTCCTGACTTTC. Its translation: CASWDRGLSGANVLTF.

CDR3 loop: CATSDPRGGEAFF. In DNA, the CDR3 is TGTGCCACCAGTGACCCTAGGGGAGGTGAAGCTTTCTTT. The chain recombines TRBV24-1 with TRBJ1-1; TRBD1 is a possible D gene (5 bases). The V and J ends lost 4 bases and 7 bases respectively, with 12 bases between them. Germline values: CDR1 KGHDR, CDR2 SFDVKD. The CDR3 length is 13 residues.

The V gene is TRBV10-2, the J gene TRBJ2-7; 15 bases fit TRBD2. Germline CDR1 is WSHSY and CDR2 is SAAADI. Trimming cost V 4 bases and J 7 bases; bases outside gene matches: 8. This CDR3 region has 16 residues. CDR3 residues: CASSGTSGRASEEQYF. The CDR3 DNA reads TGCGCCAGCAGTGGGACTAGCGGGAGGGCCAGTGAAGAGCAGTACTTC.

The chain couples TRBV9 to TRBJ2-3; 14 positions match TRBD2. This CDR3 is 19 amino acids long. Germline assignment: CDR1 SGDLS and CDR2 YYNGEE. V lost 4 bases, J lost 2 bases, and 12 bases stayed unmatched. The chain's CDR3 is CASSPRTSGRRGYTDTQYF. CDR3 coding DNA: TGTGCCAGCAGCCCTAGGACTAGCGGGAGGAGGGGGTACACAGATACGCAGTATTTT.

The chain carries TRBV4-1 and TRBJ2-3, with 9 bases identical to TRBD2. V gave up 3 bases and J gave up 2 bases; unmatched junction bases: 3. From germline, CDR1 is MGHRA and CDR2 YSYEKL. The CDR3 covers 15 residues. The CDR3 bases are TGCGCCAGCAGCCAGACTAGCGGCTACACAGATACGCAGTATTTT. This codes for CASSQTSGYTDTQYF.

This sequence joins TRBV5-1 and TRBJ1-3; no reliable D call. CDR1 SGHRS and CDR2 YFSETQ come from the germline V gene. CDR3 length equals 15 residues. V lost 0 bases, J lost 4 bases, and 11 bases lay in between. The CDR3 protein is CASSLDSIRGNTIYF. The CDR3 DNA follows: TGCGCCAGCAGCTTGGACAGCATTCGGGGAAACACCATATATTTT.

V and J are TRBV30 and TRBJ2-3; D unresolved. The CDR3 consists of 13 residues. Deletions cut 6 bases from V and 6 bases from J, with 16 bases between. The germline V gene has CDR1 GTSNPN and CDR2 SVGIG (reference sequence). CDR3 nucleotide sequence: TGTGCCTGTCACGAGGTGCCGGCGGATACGCAGTATTTT. Protein product: CACHEVPADTQYF.

This chain connects TRBV4-1 to TRBJ1-1, with D unresolved. The length of the CDR3 is 14 residues. V lost 4 bases, J lost 5 bases, and 14 bases lay in between. Germline V lookup: CDR1 MGHRA, CDR2 YSYEKL. For the CDR3, the DNA is TGCGCCAGCAGCCCCACCCGACCGGGTACTGAAGCTTTCTTT. Protein: CASSPTRPGTEAFF.

The chain employs TRBV6-5 and TRBJ1-2, with 7 bases identical to TRBD1. The CDR3 is 13 residues long. V gave up 6 bases and J gave up 8 bases; unmatched junction bases: 9. In germline, CDR1 is MNHEY, CDR2 SVGAGI. Here the CDR3 DNA reads TGTGCCAGCAGGACCGACAGGGTCGGGGGCTACACCTTC. Its translation is CASRTDRVGGYTF.

The chain combines TRBV21-1 with TRBJ2-5; the table's D gene call, TRBD1, was not cross checked with the DNA. TRBV21-1 is reported as a pseudogene. The CDR3 totals 16 residues. The CDR3 DNA sequence: TGTGCCAGCTACCCACTAGGCAGGGGGCTCGGGGAGACCCAGTACTTC. It is translated as CASYPLGRGLGETQYF.

The genes are TRBV24-1 and TRBJ1-3, with 10 nucleotides matching TRBD1. Germline loops: CDR1 KGHDR, CDR2 SFDVKD. The CDR3 runs 16 residues. V gave up 4 bases and J gave up 2 bases; unmatched junction bases: 4. The CDR3: CATSDPGQGAGNTIYF. The CDR3, as DNA: TGTGCCACCAGTGACCCTGGACAGGGGGCTGGAAACACCATATATTTT.

This clone was seen only once. The genes are TRBV3-1 (or the pseudogene TRBV3-2) and TRBJ1-1; TRBD1 might be the D (6 bases). The CDR3 runs 16 residues. V was shortened by 7 bases and J by 1 base, with 19 bases between the two germline ends. Germline CDR1 reads LGHDT; CDR2 reads YNNKEL (reference sequence). CDR3 in amino acids: CASTHGNRVRNTEAFF. The CDR3, as DNA: TGTGCCAGCACTCATGGTAACAGGGTTAGGAACACTGAAGCTTTCTTT.

The chain joins TRBV10-3 to TRBJ2-2; 7 bases align to TRBD1. The CDR3 covers 15 residues. Losses at the gene ends were 5 bases for V and 4 bases for J; bases not matched to a gene: 7. Germline values: CDR1 ENHRY, CDR2 SYGVKD. CDR3 nucleotide sequence: TGTGCCATCAGTACACGGGACAGAAGCACCGGGGAGCTGTTTTTT. Amino acids: CAISTRDRSTGELFF.

The gene calls are TRBV7-8 and TRBJ2-5, with D unclear. Germline V gene data show CDR1 as SGHVS and CDR2 as FQNEAQ. The CDR3 length is 14 residues. V was shortened by 1 base and J by 5 bases, with 11 bases between the two germline ends. As DNA, the CDR3 is TGTGCCAGCAGCTTAGGGGCCCTCGAGGAGACCCAGTACTTC. Translating it yields CASSLGALEETQYF.

The rearrangement links TRBV18 to TRBJ1-2; 10 positions agree with TRBD1. The CDR3 spans 16 residues. Per the germline V gene, CDR1 is KGHSH and CDR2 is LQKENI. Unmatched junction bases numbered 4, after V lost 2 bases and J lost 1 base. In nucleotides, the CDR3 is TGTGCCAGCTCACCAAACCGGGACAGGGGTAACTATGGCTACACCTTC. Protein product: CASSPNRDRGNYGYTF.